This T cell receptor (beta chain) was observed in a study of T-cell reconstitution after alpha-beta-depleted transplantation in children (dated by TCRdb to the mid-2010s). A note on the overall study: The study quantitatively tracked T-cell immune reconstitution after TCRalphabeta/CD19-depleted allogeneic hematopoietic cell transplantation in children using TCR repertoire profiling.

The CDR3 has 13 residues if both end residues are counted. Left in the record is the CDR3 DNA by itself, 39 bases read in frame from the first base. CDR1 SGHTA and CDR2 FQGNSA were looked up in the germline V gene. Deletion took 10 bases off V and 4 bases off J, with a span of 17 bases between the germline ends. The method was PCR. TCRdb records Illumina HiSeq 2500 as the sequencer. To normalize quantification of the TCRbeta repertoire, the TCR libraries were built with molecular barcoding that relied on unique molecular identifiers. TCRdb trimmed the raw reads at Q25, called clones with MiXCR and kept productive beta chains. Identical CDR3 protein sequences are pooled into one entry, listed with their most common genes and DNA. In this sample the table shows about 370,000 distinct CDR3 sequences, about a fifth of which occur a single time. The ten largest clones represent 3.8% of the sample. On this clonotype itself: Its antigen target is currently unknown. It is likely a read error, because the conserved phenylalanine at the end of the CDR3 is missing.

The rearranged chain carries TRBV7-2 and TRBJ2-7; no D gene can be assigned with confidence. The sequence came from a human donor who donated a stem cell graft to a child with acute myeloid leukemia. The specimen comprised PBMCs from the stem cell graft donor, sampled from the stem cell graft. The CDR3 loop reads CATSQVGVYEQYY. The DNA is as follows: TGTGCCACGTCGCAGGTTGGCGTGTACGAGCAGTACTAC.